The 13 T cell receptor beta chains presented below share a single source sample, sequenced in a study of blood T cell repertoires in COVID-19. Clones were sequenced by immunoSEQ multiplex PCR, and TCRdb holds only the in-frame ones, with some missing. The data show 210,000 or so clones, approximately 91% seen once. The source material was peripheral blood. Receptors originate from a woman aged 35 to 49 who had recovered from COVID-19.

DNA for the CDR3: TGTGCCAGCTCACTATCCGGAGGGACGGATGAAAAACTGTTTTTT. Translated, it gives CASSLSGGTDEKLFF. The V and J genes are TRBV18 and TRBJ1-4; D may be TRBD1 (5 bases). The ends were cut back, 4 bases at V and 6 bases at J, with 15 bases in the middle. Germline V gene data show CDR1 as KGHSH and CDR2 as LQKENI. The CDR3 is 15 amino acids.

The chain combines TRBV6-5 with TRBJ1-5, with TRBD1 matching 8 bases. The CDR3 totals 15 residues. V lost 0 bases to trimming and J lost 6 bases; unmatched junction nucleotides: 4. Germline V gene sequence: CDR1 MNHEY, CDR2 SVGAGI. The CDR3 DNA is TGTGCCAGCAGTTACTCAGGCAGGGGGCTTCAGCCCCAGCATTTT. Amino acid sequence: CASSYSGRGLQPQHF.

The V gene is TRBV6-2 or TRBV6-3, the J gene TRBJ2-7; 12 bases match TRBD2. There are 15 residues in the CDR3. CDR1 and CDR2 (germline): MNHEY, SVGEGT. The J segment lost 4 bases and the V segment lost 2 bases, leaving 3 bases of the junction unmatched. CDR3 protein: CASSYPGLAGYEQYF. In DNA form, the CDR3 reads TGTGCCAGCAGTTACCCTGGACTAGCGGGGTACGAGCAGTACTTC.

The genes are TRBV9 and TRBJ2-1; TRBD1 might be the D (6 bases). The CDR3 has 19 residues. Germline CDR1 and CDR2: SGDLS and YYNGEE. Trimming removed 0 bases at V and 0 bases at J, with 19 bases between. The CDR3 bases are TGTGCCAGCAGCGTAGAACCTCGGCACAGGGAAAGCTCCTACAATGAGCAGTTCTTC. Amino acid sequence: CASSVEPRHRESSYNEQFF.

This clone appeared once. The chain employs TRBV11-2 and TRBJ2-7, with no clear D. Germline V gives CDR1 SGHAT, CDR2 FQNNGV. The CDR3 extends over 13 amino acids. Trimming took 4 bases from V and 3 from J, leaving 10 bases between them. The CDR3 DNA sequence: TGTGCCAGCAGCTCAGATCCCCGCTACGAGCAGTACTTC. Translated, it gives CASSSDPRYEQYF.

The chain couples TRBV9 to TRBJ2-5, with D perhaps TRBD2 (5 bases). This CDR3 has 15 amino acids. CDR1 and CDR2 (germline): SGDLS, YYNGEE. Trimming left V 0 bases short and J 5 bases short, with 14 bases between. The CDR3 nucleotides are TGTGCCAGCAGCGTAGCAGTGGGAGCTAGCGAGACCCAGTACTTC. Amino acid sequence: CASSVAVGASETQYF.

The gene calls are TRBV5-6 and TRBJ1-2; D is undetermined. V lost 4 bases and J 6 bases, leaving 16 bases between the germline ends. The CDR3 spans 14 residues. Germline lookup yields CDR1 SGHDT and CDR2 YYEEEE. The CDR3 here is CASSRSPTGHGYTF. The CDR3 nucleotides read TGTGCCAGCAGCAGATCCCCAACCGGTCATGGCTACACCTTC.

In its sample, this clone was seen once. The chain recombines TRBV19 with TRBJ1-1; the D gene is possibly TRBD1 (5 bases). The V gene lost 1 base and the J gene lost 6 bases, with 15 bases spanning the gap. The CDR3 is 15 residues long. CDR1 is LNHDA and CDR2 is SQIVND in the germline V gene (reference sequence). The CDR3 sequence: CASSIGLAEGPEAFF. CDR3 coding DNA: TGTGCCAGTAGTATAGGTCTAGCGGAGGGGCCTGAAGCTTTCTTT.

The chain couples TRBV28 to TRBJ2-7; 9 bases are shared with TRBD1. The CDR3 spans 15 residues. CDR1 MDHEN and CDR2 SYDVKM come from the germline V gene. The V segment lost 6 bases and the J segment 3 bases; nucleotides outside the gene matches: 9. The CDR3 loop reads CASSLKDRGYYEQYF. As DNA, the CDR3 is TGTGCCAGCAGCCTCAAGGACAGGGGTTACTACGAGCAGTACTTC.

The CDR3: CASSEWTGRNYGYTF. CDR3 coding DNA: TGTGCCAGCAGTGAGTGGACAGGCCGGAACTATGGCTACACCTTC. This chain uses TRBV2 with TRBJ1-2, with TRBD1 identical over 7 bases. The germline V gene has CDR1 SNHLY and CDR2 FYNNEI. J lost 2 bases, V lost 3 bases, and 6 bases had no gene match. The CDR3 covers 15 residues. Filled out from reference TRBV2 and TRBJ1-2, the complete variable domain reads EPEVTQTPSHQVTQMGQEVILRCVPISNHLYFYWYRQILGQKVEFLVSFYNNEISEKSEIFDDQFSVERPDGSNFTLKIRSTKLEDSAMYFCASSEWTGRNYGYTFGSGTRLTVV.

This clone was detected only once. The chain employs TRBV4-1 and TRBJ2-5; maybe TRBD1 (6 bases). This CDR3 comprises 14 residues. Germline V gene data show CDR1 as MGHRA and CDR2 as YSYEKL. V lost 4 bases and J lost 1, with 10 bases in between. The CDR3 sequence is CASSPGHGQETQYF. CDR3 nucleotides: TGCGCCAGCAGCCCGGGACACGGCCAAGAGACCCAGTACTTC.

The chain joins TRBV4-2 to TRBJ1-2; D uncertain. This CDR3 contains 15 residues. Germline assignment: CDR1 LGHNA and CDR2 YNFKEQ. Trimming left V 3 bases short and J 4 bases short, with 15 bases between. The CDR3 loop reads CASSHSRGSGYGYTF. For the CDR3, the DNA is TGTGCCAGCAGCCACAGTCGGGGATCGGGCTATGGCTACACCTTC.

The gene calls are TRBV16 and TRBJ2-7, with unresolved D. CDR1 is KGHSY and CDR2 is FQNENV in the germline V gene. The ends were cut back, 2 bases at V and 4 bases at J, with 3 bases in the middle. The CDR3 covers 11 residues. The CDR3 sequence is CASSQIYEQYF. As DNA, the CDR3 is TGTGCCAGCAGCCAAATATACGAGCAGTACTTC.